The T cell receptor beta chain under discussion was sequenced for a study of blood T cell repertoires in COVID-19. From germline, CDR1 is SGDLS and CDR2 YYNGEE. The CDR3 has 14 amino acids. Trimming took 3 bases from V and 1 from J, leaving 10 bases between them. TCRdb's table, derived via immunoSEQ multiplex PCR, lists solely in-frame clones and lacks some. The sample records 200,000 to 300,000 clones, 82% being singletons. The sequenced material came from peripheral blood. The chain employs TRBV9 and TRBJ2-5, with a weak D call TRBD1 (6 bases). This sequence originates from a woman aged 60-75 years with active or convalescent COVID-19. The CDR3 reads CASSGGGTQETQYF. DNA of the CDR3: TGTGCCAGCAGCGGAGGGGGAACCCAAGAGACCCAGTACTTC.